A single T cell receptor beta chain is shown here with its context. This sample was included in a study of T cell responses to AZD1222 COVID-19 vaccine. Only in-frame clones appear in the TCRdb table, and some are missing; sequencing was by immunoSEQ multiplex PCR. The sample contains approximately 150,000 clones, 87% of which appear only once. This CDR3 has 13 amino acids. Germline-derived CDR1 and CDR2 are LGHDT and YNNKEL (reference sequence). V was clipped by 4 bases and J by 7 bases, with 13 bases between them. The receptor's source is an adult who received the AZD1222 COVID-19 vaccine. The chain has TRBV3-1 (or the pseudogene TRBV3-2) and TRBJ1-2; perhaps TRBD1 as D (6 bases). The sample consisted of peripheral blood, taken 28 days after the second AZD1222 dose. CDR3 residues: CASSPRPRGGYTF. CDR3 DNA: TGTGCCAGCAGCCCGCGCCCCAGGGGTGGCTACACCTTC.